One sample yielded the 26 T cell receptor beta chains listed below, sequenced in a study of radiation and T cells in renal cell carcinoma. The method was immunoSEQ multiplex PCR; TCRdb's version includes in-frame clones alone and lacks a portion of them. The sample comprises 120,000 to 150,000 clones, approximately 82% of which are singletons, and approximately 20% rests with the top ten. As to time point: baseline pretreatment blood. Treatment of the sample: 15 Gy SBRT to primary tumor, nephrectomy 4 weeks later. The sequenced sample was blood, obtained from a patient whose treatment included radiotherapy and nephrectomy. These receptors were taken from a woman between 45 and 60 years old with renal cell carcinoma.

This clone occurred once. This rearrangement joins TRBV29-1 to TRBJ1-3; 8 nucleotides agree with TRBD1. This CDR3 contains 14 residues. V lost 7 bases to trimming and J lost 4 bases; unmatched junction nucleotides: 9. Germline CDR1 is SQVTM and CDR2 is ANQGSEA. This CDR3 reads CSALGQGAGNTIYF. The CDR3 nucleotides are TGCAGCGCCCTAGGACAGGGAGCGGGAAACACCATATATTTT. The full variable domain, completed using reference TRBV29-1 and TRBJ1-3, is SAVISQKPSRDICQRGTSLTIQCQVDSQVTMMFWYRQQPGQSLTLIATANQGSEATYESGFVIDKFPISRPNLTFSTLTVSNMSPEDSSIYLCSALGQGAGNTIYFGEGSWLTVV.

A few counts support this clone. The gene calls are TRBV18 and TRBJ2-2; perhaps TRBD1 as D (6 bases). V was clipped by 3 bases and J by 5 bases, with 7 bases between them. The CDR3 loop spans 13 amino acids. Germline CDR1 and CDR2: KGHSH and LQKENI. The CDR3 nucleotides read TGTGCCAGCTCACCCGGACAGACCGGGGAGCTGTTTTTT. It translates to CASSPGQTGELFF.

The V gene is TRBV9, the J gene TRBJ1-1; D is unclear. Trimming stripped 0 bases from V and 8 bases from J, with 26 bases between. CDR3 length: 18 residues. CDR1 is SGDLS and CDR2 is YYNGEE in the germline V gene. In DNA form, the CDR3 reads TGTGCCAGCAGCGTAGCAGGCACGCCGGCAACGGGTGGAGCGGAAGCTTTCTTT. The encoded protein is CASSVAGTPATGGAEAFF.

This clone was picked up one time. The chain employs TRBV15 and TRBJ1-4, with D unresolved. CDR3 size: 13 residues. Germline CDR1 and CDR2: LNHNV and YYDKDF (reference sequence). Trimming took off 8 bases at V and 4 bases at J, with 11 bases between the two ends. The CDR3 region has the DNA TGTGCCACCGCCGTTCGGCTTAATGAAAAACTGTTTTTT. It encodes CATAVRLNEKLFF. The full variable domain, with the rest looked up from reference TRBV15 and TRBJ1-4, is DAMVIQNPRYQVTQFGKPVTLSCSQTLNHNVMYWYQQKSSQAPKLLFHYYDKDFNNEADTPDNFQSRRPNTSFCFLDIRSPGLGDTAMYLCATAVRLNEKLFFGSGTQLSVL.

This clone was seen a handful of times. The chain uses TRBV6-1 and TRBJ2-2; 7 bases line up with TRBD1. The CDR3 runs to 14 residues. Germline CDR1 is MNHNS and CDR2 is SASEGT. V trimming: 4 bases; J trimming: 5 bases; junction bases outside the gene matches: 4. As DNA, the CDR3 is TGTGCCAGCAGTGTTGACAGGGCGACCGGGGAGCTGTTTTTT. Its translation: CASSVDRATGELFF.

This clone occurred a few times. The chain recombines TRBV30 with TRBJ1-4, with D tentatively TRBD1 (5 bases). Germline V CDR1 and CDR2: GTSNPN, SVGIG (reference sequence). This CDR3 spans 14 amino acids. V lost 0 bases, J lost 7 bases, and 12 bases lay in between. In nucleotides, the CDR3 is TGTGCCTGGAGTGTCGGAGGGGCGGCTGAAAAACTGTTTTTT. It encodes CAWSVGGAAEKLFF.

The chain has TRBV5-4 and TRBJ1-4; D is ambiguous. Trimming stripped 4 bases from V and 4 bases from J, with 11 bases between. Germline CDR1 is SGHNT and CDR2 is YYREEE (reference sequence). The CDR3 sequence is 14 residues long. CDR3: CASSRFGLNEKLFF. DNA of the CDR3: TGTGCCAGCAGCCGCTTTGGTCTTAATGAAAAACTGTTTTTT.

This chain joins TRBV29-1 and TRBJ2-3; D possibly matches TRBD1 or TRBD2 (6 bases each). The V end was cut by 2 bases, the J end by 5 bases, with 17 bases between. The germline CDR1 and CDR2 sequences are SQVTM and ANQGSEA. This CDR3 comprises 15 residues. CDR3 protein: CSVERLGGREDTQYF. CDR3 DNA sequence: TGCAGCGTTGAACGTTTGGGGGGCCGGGAAGATACGCAGTATTTT.

CDR3 nucleotide sequence: TGTGCCAGCAAGGAGGGGAATAATTCACCCCTCCACTTT. It encodes CASKEGNNSPLHF. The chain joins TRBV6-1 to TRBJ1-6; a possible D gene is TRBD1 (5 bases). V dropped 7 bases and J dropped 5 bases, with 9 bases sitting between them. The germline gives CDR1 MNHNS, CDR2 SASEGT. CDR3 length: 13 residues.

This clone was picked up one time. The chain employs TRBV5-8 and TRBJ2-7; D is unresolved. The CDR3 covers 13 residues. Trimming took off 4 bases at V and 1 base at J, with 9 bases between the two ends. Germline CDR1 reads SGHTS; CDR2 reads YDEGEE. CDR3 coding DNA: TGTGCCAGCAGCCCCAGACCGTCCTACGAGCAGTACTTC. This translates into CASSPRPSYEQYF.

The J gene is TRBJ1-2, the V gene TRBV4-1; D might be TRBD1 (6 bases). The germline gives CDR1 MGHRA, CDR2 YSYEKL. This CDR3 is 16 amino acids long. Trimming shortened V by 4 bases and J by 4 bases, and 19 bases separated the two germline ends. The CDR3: CASSRDRDNDGYGYTF. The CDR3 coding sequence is TGCGCCAGCAGCCGGGACCGGGACAACGACGGCTATGGCTACACCTTC.

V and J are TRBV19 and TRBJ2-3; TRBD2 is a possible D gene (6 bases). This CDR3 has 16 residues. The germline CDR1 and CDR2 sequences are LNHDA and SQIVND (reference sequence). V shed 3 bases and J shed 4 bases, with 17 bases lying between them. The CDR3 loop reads CASSITMGLSADTQYF. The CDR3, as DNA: TGTGCCAGTAGTATTACCATGGGACTTTCGGCAGATACGCAGTATTTT. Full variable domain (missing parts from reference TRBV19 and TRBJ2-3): DGGITQSPKYLFRKEGQNVTLSCEQNLNHDAMYWYRQDPGQGLRLIYYSQIVNDFQKGDIAEGYSVSREKKESFPLTVTSAQKNPTAFYLCASSITMGLSADTQYFGPGTRLTVL.

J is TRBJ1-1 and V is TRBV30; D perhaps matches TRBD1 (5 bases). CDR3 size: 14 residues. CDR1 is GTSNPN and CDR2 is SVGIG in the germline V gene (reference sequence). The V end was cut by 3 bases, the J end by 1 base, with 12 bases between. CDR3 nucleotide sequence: TGTGCCTGGAGCCCGGGACTCCCGAACACTGAAGCTTTCTTT. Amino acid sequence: CAWSPGLPNTEAFF.

The chain's CDR3 is CSVEASGGPYEQYF. The CDR3 DNA follows: TGCAGCGTTGAGGCGTCCGGGGGACCCTACGAGCAGTACTTC. This chain links TRBV29-1 with TRBJ2-7; TRBD2 might be the D (6 bases). Trimming shortened V by 3 bases and J by 2 bases, and 14 bases separated the two germline ends. Germline lookup yields CDR1 SQVTM and CDR2 ANQGSEA. CDR3 length: 14 amino acids.

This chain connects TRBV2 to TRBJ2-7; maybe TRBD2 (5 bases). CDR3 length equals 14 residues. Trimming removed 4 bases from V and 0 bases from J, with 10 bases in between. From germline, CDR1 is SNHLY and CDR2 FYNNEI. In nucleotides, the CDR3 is TGTGCCAGCAGTGCCACTAGTTCCTCCTACGAGCAGTACTTC. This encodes CASSATSSSYEQYF.

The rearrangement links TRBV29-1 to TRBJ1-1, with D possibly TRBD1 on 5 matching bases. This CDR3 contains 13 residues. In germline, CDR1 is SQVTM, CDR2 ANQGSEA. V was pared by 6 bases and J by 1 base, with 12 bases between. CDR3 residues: CSVGDSRNTEAFF. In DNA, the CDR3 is TGCAGCGTGGGGGACTCCCGGAACACTGAAGCTTTCTTT.

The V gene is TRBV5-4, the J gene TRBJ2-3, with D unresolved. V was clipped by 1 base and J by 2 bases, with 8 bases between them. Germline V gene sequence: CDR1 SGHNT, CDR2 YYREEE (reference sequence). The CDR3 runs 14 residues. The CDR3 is CASSLWYYTDTQYF. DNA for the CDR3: TGTGCCAGCAGCTTGTGGTACTACACAGATACGCAGTATTTT.

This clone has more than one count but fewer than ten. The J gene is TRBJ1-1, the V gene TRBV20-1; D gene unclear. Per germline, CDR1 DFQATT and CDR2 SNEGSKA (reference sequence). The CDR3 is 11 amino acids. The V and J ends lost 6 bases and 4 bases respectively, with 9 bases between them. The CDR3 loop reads CSAGVGTEAFF. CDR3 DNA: TGCAGTGCCGGGGTAGGCACTGAAGCTTTCTTT.

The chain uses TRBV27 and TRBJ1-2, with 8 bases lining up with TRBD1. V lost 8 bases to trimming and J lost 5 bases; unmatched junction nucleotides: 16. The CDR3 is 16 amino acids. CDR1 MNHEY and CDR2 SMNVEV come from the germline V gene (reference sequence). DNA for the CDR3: TGTGCCAGCTCTCCTACAGCTTCCGGGACAGGATATGGCTACACCTTC. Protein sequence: CASSPTASGTGYGYTF.

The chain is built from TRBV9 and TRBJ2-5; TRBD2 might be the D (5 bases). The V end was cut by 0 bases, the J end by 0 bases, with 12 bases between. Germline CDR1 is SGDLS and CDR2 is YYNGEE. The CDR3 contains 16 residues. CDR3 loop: CASSVGGIRNQETQYF. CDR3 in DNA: TGTGCCAGCAGCGTAGGAGGGATTCGGAACCAAGAGACCCAGTACTTC. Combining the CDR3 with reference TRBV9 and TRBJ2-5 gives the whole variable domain DSGVTQTPKHLITATGQRVTLRCSPRSGDLSVYWYQQSLDQGLQFLIQYYNGEERAKGNILERFSAQQFPDLHSELNLSSLELGDSALYFCASSVGGIRNQETQYFGPGTRLLVL.

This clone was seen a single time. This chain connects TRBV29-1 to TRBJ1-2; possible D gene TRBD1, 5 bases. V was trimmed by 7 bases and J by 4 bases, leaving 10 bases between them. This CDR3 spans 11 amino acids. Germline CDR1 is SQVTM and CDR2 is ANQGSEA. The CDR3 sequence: CSAGESYGYTF. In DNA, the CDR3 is TGCAGCGCGGGGGAGTCCTATGGCTACACCTTC.

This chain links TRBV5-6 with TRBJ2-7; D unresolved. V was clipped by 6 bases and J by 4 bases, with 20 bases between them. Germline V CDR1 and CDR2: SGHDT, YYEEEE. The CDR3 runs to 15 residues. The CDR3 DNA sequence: TGTGCCAGCAAACAAGAGTTCCTCCCATCTTACGAGCAGTACTTC. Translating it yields CASKQEFLPSYEQYF.

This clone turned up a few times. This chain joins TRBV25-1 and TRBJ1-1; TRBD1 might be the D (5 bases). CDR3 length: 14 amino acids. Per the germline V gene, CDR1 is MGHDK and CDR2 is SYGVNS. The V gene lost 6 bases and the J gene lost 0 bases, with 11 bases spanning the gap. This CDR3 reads CASSDSGLNTEAFF. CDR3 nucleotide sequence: TGTGCCAGCAGCGACTCAGGGTTGAACACTGAAGCTTTCTTT. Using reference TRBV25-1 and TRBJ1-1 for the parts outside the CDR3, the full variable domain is EADIYQTPRYLVIGTGKKITLECSQTMGHDKMYWYQQDPGMELHLIHYSYGVNSTEKGDLSSESTVSRIRTEHFPLTLESARPSHTSQYLCASSDSGLNTEAFFGQGTRLTVV.

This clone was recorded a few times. The CDR3 nucleotides read TGTGCCAGCTCACGCGGCTACGAGCAGTACTTC. Amino acids: CASSRGYEQYF. The chain has TRBV18 and TRBJ2-7; no clear D. V lost 4 bases, J lost 3 bases, and 4 bases lay in between. The CDR3 consists of 11 residues. Germline-derived CDR1 and CDR2 are KGHSH and LQKENI.

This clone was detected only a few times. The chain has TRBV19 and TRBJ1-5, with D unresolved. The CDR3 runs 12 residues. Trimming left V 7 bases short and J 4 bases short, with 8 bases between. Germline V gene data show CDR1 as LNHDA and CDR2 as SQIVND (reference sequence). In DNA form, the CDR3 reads TGTGCCAGTATGGAAGGAAATCAGCCCCAGCATTTT. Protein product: CASMEGNQPQHF.

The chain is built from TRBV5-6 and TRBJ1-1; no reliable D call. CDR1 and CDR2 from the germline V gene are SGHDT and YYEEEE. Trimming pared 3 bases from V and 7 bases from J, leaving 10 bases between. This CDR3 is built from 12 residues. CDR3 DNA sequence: TGTGCCAGCAGCTGGGGTTCCCTTGAAGCTTTCTTT. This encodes CASSWGSLEAFF.